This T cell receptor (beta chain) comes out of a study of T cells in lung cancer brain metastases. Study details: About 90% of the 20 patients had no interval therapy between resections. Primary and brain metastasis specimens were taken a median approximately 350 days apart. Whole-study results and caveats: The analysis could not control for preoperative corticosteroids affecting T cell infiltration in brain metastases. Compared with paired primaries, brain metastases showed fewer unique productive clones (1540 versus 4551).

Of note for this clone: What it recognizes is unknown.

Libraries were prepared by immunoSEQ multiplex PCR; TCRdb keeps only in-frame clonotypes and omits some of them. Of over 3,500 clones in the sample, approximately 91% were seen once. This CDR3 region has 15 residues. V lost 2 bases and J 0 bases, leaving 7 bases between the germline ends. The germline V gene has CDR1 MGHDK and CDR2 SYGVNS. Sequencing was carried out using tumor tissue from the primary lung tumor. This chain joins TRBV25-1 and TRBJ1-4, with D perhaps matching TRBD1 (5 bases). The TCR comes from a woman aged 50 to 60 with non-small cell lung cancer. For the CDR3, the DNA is TGTGCCAGCAGTGAAAACAGGCCAACTAATGAAAAACTGTTTTTT. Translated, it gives CASSENRPTNEKLFF. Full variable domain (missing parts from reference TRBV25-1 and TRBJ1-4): EADIYQTPRYLVIGTGKKITLECSQTMGHDKMYWYQQDPGMELHLIHYSYGVNSTEKGDLSSESTVSRIRTEHFPLTLESARPSHTSQYLCASSENRPTNEKLFFGSGTQLSVL.